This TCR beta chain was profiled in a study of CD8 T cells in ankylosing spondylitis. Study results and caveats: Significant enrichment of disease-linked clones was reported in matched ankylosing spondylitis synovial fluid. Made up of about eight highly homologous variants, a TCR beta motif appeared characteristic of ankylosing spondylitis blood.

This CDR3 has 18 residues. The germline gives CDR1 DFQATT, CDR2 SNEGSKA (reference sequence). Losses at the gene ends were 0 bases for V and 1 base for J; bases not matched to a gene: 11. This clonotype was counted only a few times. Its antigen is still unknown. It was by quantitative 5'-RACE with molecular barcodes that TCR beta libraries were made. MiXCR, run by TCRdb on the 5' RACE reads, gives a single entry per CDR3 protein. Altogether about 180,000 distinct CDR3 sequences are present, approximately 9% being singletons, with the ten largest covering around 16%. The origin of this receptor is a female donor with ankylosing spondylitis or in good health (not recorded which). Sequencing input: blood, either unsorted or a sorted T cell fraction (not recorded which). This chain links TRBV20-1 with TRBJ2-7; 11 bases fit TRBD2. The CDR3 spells CSAREAGLGTSGSYEQYF. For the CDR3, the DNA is TGCAGTGCTAGAGAGGCCGGTCTTGGGACTAGCGGTTCCTACGAGCAGTACTTC.